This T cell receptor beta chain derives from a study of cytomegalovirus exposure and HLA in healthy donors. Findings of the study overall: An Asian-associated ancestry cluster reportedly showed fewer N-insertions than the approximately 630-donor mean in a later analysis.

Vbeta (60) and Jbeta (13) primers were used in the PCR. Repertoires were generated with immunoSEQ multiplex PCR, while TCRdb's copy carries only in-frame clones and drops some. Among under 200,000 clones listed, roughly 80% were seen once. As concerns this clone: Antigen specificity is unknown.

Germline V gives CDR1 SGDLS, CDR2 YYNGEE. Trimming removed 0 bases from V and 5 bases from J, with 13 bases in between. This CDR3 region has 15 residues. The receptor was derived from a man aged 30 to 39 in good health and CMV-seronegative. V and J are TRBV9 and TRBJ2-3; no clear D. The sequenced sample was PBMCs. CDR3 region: CASSVASRGVDTQYF. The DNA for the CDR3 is TGTGCCAGCAGCGTAGCCTCACGAGGTGTAGATACGCAGTATTTT. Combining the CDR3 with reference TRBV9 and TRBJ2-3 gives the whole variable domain DSGVTQTPKHLITATGQRVTLRCSPRSGDLSVYWYQQSLDQGLQFLIQYYNGEERAKGNILERFSAQQFPDLHSELNLSSLELGDSALYFCASSVASRGVDTQYFGPGTRLTVL.